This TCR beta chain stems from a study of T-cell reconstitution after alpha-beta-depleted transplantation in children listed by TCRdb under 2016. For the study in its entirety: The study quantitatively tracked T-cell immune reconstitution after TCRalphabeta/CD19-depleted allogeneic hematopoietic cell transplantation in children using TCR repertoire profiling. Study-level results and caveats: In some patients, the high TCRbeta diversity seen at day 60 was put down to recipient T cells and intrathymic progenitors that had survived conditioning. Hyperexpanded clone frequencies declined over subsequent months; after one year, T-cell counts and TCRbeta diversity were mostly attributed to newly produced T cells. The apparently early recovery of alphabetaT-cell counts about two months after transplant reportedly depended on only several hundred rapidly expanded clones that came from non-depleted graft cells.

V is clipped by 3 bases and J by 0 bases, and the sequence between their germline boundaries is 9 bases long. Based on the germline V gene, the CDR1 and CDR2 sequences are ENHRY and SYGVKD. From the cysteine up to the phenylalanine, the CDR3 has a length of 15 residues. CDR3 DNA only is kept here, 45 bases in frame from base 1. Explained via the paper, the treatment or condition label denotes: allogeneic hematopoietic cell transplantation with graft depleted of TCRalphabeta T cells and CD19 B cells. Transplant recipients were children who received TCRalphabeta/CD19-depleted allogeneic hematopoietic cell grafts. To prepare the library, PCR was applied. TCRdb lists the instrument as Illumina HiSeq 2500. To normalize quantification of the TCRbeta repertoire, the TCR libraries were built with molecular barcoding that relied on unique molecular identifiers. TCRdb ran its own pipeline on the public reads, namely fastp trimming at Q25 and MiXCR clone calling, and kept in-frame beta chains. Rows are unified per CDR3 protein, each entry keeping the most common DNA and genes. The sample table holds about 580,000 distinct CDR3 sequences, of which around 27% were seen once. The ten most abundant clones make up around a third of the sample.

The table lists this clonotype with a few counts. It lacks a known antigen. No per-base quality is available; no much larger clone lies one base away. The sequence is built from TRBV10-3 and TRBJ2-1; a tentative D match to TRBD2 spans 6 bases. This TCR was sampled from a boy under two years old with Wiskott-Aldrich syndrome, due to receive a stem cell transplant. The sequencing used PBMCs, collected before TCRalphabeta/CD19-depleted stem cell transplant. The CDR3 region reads CAISDSGSSYNEQFF. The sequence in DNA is TGTGCCATCAGTGATAGCGGAAGCTCCTACAATGAGCAGTTCTTC.